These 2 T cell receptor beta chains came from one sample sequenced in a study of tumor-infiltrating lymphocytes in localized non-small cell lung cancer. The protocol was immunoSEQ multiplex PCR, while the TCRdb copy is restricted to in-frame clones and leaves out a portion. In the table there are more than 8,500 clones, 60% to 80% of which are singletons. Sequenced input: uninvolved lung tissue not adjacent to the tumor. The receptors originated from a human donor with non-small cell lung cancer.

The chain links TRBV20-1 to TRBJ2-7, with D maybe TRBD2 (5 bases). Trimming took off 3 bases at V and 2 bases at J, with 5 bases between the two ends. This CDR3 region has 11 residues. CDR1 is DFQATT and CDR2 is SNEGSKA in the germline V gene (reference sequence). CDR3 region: CSARGAYEQYF. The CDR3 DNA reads TGCAGTGCTAGGGGAGCCTACGAGCAGTACTTC.

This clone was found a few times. The CDR3 spells CASSLESSAEKLFF. DNA for the CDR3: TGCGCCAGCAGCTTGGAATCGTCGGCAGAGAAACTGTTTTTT. The chain is built from TRBV5-1 and TRBJ1-4, with unresolved D. Trimming removed 0 bases from V and 11 bases from J, with 14 bases in between. In germline, CDR1 is SGHRS, CDR2 YFSETQ. The CDR3 is 14 residues long. Full variable domain (remainder filled in from reference TRBV5-1 and TRBJ1-4): KAGVTQTPRYLIKTRGQQVTLSCSPISGHRSVSWYQQTPGQGLQFLFEYFSETQRNKGNFPGRFSGRQFSNSRSEMNVSTLELGDSALYLCASSLESSAEKLFFGSGTQLSVL.